The text below deals with one T cell receptor (beta chain). This sample is drawn from a study of blood T cell repertoires in COVID-19. Study-wide context: Spain, Italy and the United States supplied samples that represented acute and convalescent COVID-19.

Germline CDR1 is SGHNT and CDR2 is YYREEE (reference sequence). The CDR3 totals 17 residues. V trimming: 4 bases; J trimming: 4 bases; junction bases outside the gene matches: 11. The table came from immunoSEQ multiplex PCR; TCRdb's copy has only in-frame clones and leaves some out. The table has fewer than 250,000 clones, roughly 80% seen once. Sequenced sample: peripheral blood. The chain employs TRBV5-4 and TRBJ2-3, with 11 bases matching TRBD1. This clonotype was sampled from a woman aged 80 or over with COVID-19, enrolled during active disease. CDR3 nucleotides: TGTGCCAGCAGCCCGGGACAGGGGGGAATTTACTCAGATACGCAGTATTTT. It specifies CASSPGQGGIYSDTQYF.